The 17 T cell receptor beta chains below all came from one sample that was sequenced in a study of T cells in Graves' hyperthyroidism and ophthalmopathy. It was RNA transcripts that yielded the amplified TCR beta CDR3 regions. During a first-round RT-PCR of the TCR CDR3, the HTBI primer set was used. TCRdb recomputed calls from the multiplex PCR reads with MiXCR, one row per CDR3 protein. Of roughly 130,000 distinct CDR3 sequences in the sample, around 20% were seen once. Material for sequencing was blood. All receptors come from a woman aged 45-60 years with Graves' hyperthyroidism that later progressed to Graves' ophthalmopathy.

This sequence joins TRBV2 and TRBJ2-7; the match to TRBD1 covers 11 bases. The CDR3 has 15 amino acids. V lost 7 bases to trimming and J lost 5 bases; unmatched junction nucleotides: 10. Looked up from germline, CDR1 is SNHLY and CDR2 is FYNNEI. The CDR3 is CASKRNGQGAHEQYF. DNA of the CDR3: TGTGCCAGCAAGCGAAACGGACAGGGGGCCCACGAGCAGTACTTC.

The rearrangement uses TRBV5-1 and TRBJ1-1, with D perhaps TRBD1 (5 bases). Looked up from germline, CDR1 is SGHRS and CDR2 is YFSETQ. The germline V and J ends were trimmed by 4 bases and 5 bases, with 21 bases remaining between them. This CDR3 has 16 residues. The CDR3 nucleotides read TGCGCCAGCAGCCGTGTATCGGGGACCACGGGGACTGAAGCTTTCTTT. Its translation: CASSRVSGTTGTEAFF.

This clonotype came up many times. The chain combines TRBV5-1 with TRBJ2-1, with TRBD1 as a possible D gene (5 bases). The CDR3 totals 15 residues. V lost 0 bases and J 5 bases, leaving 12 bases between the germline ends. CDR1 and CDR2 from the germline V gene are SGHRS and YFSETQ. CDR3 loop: CASSLASRGNNEQFF. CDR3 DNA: TGCGCCAGCAGCTTGGCCTCTAGGGGTAACAATGAGCAGTTCTTC.

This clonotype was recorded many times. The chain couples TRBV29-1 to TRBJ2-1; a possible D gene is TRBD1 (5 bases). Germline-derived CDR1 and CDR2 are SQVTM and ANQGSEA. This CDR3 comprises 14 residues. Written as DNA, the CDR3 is TGCAGTGCCCGTGCGGACACGTCCTACAATGAGCAGTTCTTC. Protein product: CSARADTSYNEQFF.

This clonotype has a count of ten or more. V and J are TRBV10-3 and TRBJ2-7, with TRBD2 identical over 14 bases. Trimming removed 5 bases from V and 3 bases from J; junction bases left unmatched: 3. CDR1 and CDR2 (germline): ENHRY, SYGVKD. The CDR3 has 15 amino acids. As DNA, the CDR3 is TGTGCCATCAGTAGACTAGCGGGAGGGTTCTACGAGCAGTACTTC. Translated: CAISRLAGGFYEQYF.

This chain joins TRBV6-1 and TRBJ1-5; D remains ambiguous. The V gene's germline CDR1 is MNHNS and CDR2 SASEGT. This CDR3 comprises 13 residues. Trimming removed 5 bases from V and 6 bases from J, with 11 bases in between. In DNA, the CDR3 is TGTGCCAGCAGTCCAGAAGAGAGTCAGCCCCAGCATTTT. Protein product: CASSPEESQPQHF.

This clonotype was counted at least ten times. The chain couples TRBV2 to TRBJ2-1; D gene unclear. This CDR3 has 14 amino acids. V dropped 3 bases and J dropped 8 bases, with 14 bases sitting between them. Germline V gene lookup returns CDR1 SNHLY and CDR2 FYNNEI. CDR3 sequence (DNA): TGTGCCAGCAGTGATGGAGCGCCTGTATATGAGCAGTTCTTC. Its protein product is CASSDGAPVYEQFF.

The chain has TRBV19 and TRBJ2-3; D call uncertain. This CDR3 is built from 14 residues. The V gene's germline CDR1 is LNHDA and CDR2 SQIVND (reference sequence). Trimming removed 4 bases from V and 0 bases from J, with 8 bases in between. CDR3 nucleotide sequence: TGTGCCAGTAGTACACAGCGTAGCACAGATACGCAGTATTTT. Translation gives CASSTQRSTDTQYF. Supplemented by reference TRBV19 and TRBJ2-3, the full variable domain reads DGGITQSPKYLFRKEGQNVTLSCEQNLNHDAMYWYRQDPGQGLRLIYYSQIVNDFQKGDIAEGYSVSREKKESFPLTVTSAQKNPTAFYLCASSTQRSTDTQYFGPGTRLTVL.

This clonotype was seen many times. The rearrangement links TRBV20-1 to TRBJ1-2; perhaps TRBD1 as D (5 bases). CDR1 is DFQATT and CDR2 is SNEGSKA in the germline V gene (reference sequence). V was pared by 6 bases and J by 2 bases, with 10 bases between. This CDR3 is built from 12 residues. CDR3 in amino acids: CSAGTANYGYTF. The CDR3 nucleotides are TGCAGTGCGGGGACCGCAAACTATGGCTACACCTTC.

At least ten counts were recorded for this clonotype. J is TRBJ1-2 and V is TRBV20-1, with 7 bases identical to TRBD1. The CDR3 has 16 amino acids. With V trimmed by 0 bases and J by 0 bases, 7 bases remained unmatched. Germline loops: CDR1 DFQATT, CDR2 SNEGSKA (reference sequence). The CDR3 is CSARDRWQGANYGYTF. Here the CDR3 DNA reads TGCAGTGCTAGAGATCGGTGGCAGGGGGCTAACTATGGCTACACCTTC.

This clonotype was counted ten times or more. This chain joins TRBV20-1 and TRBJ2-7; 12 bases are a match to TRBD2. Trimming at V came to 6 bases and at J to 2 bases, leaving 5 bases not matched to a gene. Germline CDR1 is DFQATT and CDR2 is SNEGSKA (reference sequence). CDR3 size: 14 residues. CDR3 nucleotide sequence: TGCAGTGCCCACCCTAGCGGGAGGGCCTACGAGCAGTACTTC. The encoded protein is CSAHPSGRAYEQYF.

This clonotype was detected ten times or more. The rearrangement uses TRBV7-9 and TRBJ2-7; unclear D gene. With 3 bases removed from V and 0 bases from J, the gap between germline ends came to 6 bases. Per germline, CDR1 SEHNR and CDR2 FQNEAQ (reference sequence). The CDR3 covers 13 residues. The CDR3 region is CASSFVLSYEQYF. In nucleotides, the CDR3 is TGTGCCAGCAGCTTCGTCCTCTCCTACGAGCAGTACTTC. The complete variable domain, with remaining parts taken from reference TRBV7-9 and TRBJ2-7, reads DTGVSQNPRHKITKRGQNVTFRCDPISEHNRLYWYRQTLGQGPEFLTYFQNEAQLEKSRLLSDRFSAERPKGSFSTLEIQRTEQGDSAMYLCASSFVLSYEQYFGPGTRLTVT.

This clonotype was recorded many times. CDR3 nucleotide sequence: TGCGCCAGCAGCTTGGGAGCTAGCTCTGGGGCCAACGTCCTGACTTTC. Amino acids: CASSLGASSGANVLTF. V is TRBV5-1 and J is TRBJ2-6; unclear D gene. This CDR3 comprises 16 residues. In germline, CDR1 is SGHRS, CDR2 YFSETQ. Trimming removed 0 bases from V and 0 bases from J, with 7 bases in between.

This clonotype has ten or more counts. CDR3 in amino acids: CASSTFYNEQFF. In nucleotides, the CDR3 is TGCGCCAGCAGCACATTCTACAATGAGCAGTTCTTC. V usage is TRBV5-1 and J usage is TRBJ2-1, with unresolved D. Per germline, CDR1 SGHRS and CDR2 YFSETQ. V lost 4 bases to trimming and J lost 3 bases, with 5 bases between them. The CDR3 runs 12 residues.

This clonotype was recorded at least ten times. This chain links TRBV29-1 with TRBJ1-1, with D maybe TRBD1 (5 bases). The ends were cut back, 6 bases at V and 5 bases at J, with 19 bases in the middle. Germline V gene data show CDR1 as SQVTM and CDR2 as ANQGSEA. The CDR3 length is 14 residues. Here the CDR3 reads CSVAQGDGRTEAFF. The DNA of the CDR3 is TGCAGCGTCGCCCAAGGGGACGGGCGGACTGAAGCTTTCTTT.

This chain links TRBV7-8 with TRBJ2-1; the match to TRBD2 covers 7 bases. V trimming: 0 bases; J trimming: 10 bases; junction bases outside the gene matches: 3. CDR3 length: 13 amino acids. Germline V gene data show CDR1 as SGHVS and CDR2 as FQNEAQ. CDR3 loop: CASSLALGGEQFF. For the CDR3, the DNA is TGTGCCAGCAGCTTAGCTTTGGGAGGGGAGCAGTTCTTC.

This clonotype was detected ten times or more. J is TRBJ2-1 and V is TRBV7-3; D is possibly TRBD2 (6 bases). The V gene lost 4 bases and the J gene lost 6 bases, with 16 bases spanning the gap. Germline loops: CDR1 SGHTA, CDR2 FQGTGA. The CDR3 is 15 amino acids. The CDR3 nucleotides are TGTGCCAGCAGCTCCCGACTAGAGCCCCCCAATGAGCAGTTCTTC. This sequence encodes CASSSRLEPPNEQFF.